This T cell receptor (beta chain) is drawn from a study of T cell repertoires in cytomegalovirus infection (dated by TCRdb to about 2019). About the investigation overall: Donor HLA type was relevant to the analysis, because carriage of CMV infection together with the matching HLA type was indicated by public TCR beta signatures.

Regarding this clonotype: Its cognate antigen has yet to be identified. Base qualities are not provided; no much larger clone lies one nucleotide away.

Study-wide conclusions, independent of this receptor: The ex vivo response was dominated by HLA-C-restricted CMV-specific TCR beta clonotypes, which also provided the single most frequent clonotype in two of eight donors. In both this cohort and an independent cohort of a few hundred donors, the cumulative frequency of public TCR beta family members distinguished carriers of CMV infection plus the relevant HLA type.

Sequencing took place on an Illumina HiSeq 1500. TCRdb reprocessing: public reads trimmed at Q25 with fastp, clones called with MiXCR, in-frame beta chains kept. Each entry is one CDR3 protein sequence, shown with its most common DNA and genes. The sample includes more than 140,000 distinct CDR3 sequences, with 5.5% to 7% observed a single time. The ten largest account for over 15% of the sample. The CDR3 contains 12 residues, cysteine and phenylalanine counted. Only the CDR3 region is kept as DNA, spanning 36 bases read in frame from base 1. Cut back by 7 bases and 5 bases, the V and J ends lie 12 bases apart. Reading the germline V gene (reference sequence) gives CDR1 MNHNY and CDR2 SVGAGI.

Sequenced input: PBMCs. This receptor was identified in a human donor in good health (CMV status not recorded). Some clones in this sample may be carry-over from other donors' samples. The chain joins TRBV6-6 to TRBJ2-7, with no reliable assignment of the D segment. At the DNA level, the sequence is TGTGCCAGCAATGTCCATCGGGACGAGCAGTACTTC. Translated, it gives CASNVHRDEQYF.